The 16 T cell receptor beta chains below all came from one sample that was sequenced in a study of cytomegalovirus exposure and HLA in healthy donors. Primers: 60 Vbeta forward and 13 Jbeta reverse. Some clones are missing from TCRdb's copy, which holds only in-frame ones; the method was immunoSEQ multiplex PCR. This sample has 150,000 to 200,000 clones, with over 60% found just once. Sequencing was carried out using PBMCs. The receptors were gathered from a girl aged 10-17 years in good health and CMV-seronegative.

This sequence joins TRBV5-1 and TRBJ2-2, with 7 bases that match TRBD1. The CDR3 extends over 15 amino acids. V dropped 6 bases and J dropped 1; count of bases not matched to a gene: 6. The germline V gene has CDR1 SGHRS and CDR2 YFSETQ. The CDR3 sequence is CASNPGTVNTGELFF. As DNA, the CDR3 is TGCGCCAGCAATCCCGGGACAGTGAACACCGGGGAGCTGTTTTTT.

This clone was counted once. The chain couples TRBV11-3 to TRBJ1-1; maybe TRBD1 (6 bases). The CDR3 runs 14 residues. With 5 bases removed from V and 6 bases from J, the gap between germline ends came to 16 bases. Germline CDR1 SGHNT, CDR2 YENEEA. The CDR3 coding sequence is TGTGCCAGCAGCCGGGACCCTCCAGGGGCTGAAGCTTTCTTT. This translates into CASSRDPPGAEAFF. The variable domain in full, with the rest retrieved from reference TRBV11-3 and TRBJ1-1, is EAGVVQSPRYKIIEKKQPVAFWCNPISGHNTLYWYLQNLGQGPELLIRYENEEAVDDSQLPKDRFSAERLKGVDSTLKIQPAELGDSAVYLCASSRDPPGAEAFFGQGTRLTVV.

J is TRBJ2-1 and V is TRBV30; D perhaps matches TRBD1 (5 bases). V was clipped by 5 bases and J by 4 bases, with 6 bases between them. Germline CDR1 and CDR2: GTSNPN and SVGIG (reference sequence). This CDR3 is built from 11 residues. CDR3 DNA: TGTGCCTGGCGACAGTACAATGAGCAGTTCTTC. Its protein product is CAWRQYNEQFF.

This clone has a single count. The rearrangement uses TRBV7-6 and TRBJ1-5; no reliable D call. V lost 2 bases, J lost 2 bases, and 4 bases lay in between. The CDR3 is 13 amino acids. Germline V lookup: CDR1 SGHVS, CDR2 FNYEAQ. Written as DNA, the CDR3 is TGTGCCAGCAGCTTACCGGGCAATCAGCCCCAGCATTTT. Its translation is CASSLPGNQPQHF.

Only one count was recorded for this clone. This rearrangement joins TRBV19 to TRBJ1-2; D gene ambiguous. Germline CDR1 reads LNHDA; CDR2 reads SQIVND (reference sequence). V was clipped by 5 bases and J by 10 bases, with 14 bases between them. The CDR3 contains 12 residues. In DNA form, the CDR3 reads TGTGCCAGTAGTGAACGGCAGTTAGCCTACACCTTC. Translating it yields CASSERQLAYTF.

The CDR3 sequence: CASSLALGQVNTEAFF. The CDR3 DNA sequence: TGTGCCAGCAGCTTAGCCTTGGGACAGGTGAACACTGAAGCTTTCTTT. This rearrangement joins TRBV7-2 to TRBJ1-1, with 8 positions matching TRBD1. Germline V gives CDR1 SGHTA, CDR2 FQGNSA. The CDR3 has 16 residues. With 0 bases clipped from V and 0 bases from J, the junction kept 3 bases outside the gene matches.

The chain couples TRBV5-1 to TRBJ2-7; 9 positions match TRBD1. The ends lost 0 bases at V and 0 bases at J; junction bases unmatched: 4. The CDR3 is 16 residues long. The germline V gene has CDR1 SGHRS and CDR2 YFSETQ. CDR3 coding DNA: TGCGCCAGCAGCTTGGGCCGGGACAGGGCCTCCTACGAGCAGTACTTC. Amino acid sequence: CASSLGRDRASYEQYF. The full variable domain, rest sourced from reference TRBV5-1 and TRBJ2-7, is KAGVTQTPRYLIKTRGQQVTLSCSPISGHRSVSWYQQTPGQGLQFLFEYFSETQRNKGNFPGRFSGRQFSNSRSEMNVSTLELGDSALYLCASSLGRDRASYEQYFGPGTRLTVT.

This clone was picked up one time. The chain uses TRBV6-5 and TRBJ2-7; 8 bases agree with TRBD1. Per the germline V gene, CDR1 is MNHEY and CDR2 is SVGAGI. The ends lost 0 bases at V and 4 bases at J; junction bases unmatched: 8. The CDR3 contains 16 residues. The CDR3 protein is CASSYSRAGGFYEQYF. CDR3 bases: TGTGCCAGCAGTTACTCGCGAGCAGGGGGCTTTTACGAGCAGTACTTC.

CDR3 sequence reads: CSVPRDRSNYGYTF. In DNA, the CDR3 is TGCAGCGTCCCCCGGGACAGGAGTAACTATGGCTACACCTTC. This chain connects TRBV29-1 to TRBJ1-2; TRBD1 matches 8 bases. V lost 6 bases to trimming and J lost 1 base; unmatched junction nucleotides: 7. In germline, CDR1 is SQVTM, CDR2 ANQGSEA. This CDR3 is 14 amino acids long.

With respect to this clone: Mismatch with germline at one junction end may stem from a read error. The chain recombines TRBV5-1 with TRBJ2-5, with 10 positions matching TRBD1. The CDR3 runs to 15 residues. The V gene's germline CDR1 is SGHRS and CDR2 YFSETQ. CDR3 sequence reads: CASTLLQGTGERQYF. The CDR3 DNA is TGCGCCAGCACCTTGCTACAAGGGACAGGGGAGAGACAGTACTTC.

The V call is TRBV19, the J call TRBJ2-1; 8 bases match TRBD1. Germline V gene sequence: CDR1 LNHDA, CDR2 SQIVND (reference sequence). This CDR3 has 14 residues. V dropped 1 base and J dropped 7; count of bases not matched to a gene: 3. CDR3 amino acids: CASSIGTGINEQFF. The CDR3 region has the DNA TGTGCCAGTAGTATAGGGACAGGGATAAATGAGCAGTTCTTC.

The chain's CDR3 is CAWSPWRGFTDTQYF. The CDR3 DNA follows: TGTGCCTGGAGCCCCTGGCGGGGCTTCACAGATACGCAGTATTTT. This sequence joins TRBV30 and TRBJ2-3; tentative D call: TRBD2 (6 bases). V lost 3 bases, J lost 2 bases, and 15 bases lay in between. This CDR3 comprises 15 residues. The germline gives CDR1 GTSNPN, CDR2 SVGIG (reference sequence).

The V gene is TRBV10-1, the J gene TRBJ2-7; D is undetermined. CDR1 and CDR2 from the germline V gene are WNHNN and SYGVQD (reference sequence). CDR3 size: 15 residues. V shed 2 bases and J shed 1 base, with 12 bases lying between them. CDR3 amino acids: CASSEASAGSYEQYF. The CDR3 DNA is TGCGCCAGCAGTGAGGCCTCCGCAGGATCCTACGAGCAGTACTTC.

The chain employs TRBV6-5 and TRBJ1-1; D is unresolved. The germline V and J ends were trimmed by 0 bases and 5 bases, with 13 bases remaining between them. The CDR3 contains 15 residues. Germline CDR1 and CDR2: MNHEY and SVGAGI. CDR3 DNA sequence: TGTGCCAGCAGTTACTCGATAAGCGGGTCTACTGAAGCTTTCTTT. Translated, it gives CASSYSISGSTEAFF.

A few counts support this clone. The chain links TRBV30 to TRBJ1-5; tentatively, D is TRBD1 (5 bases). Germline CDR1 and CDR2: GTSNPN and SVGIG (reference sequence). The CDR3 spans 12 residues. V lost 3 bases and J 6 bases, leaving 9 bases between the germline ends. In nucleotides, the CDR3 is TGTGCCTGGAGGTATACAGGTCAGCCCCAGCATTTT. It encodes CAWRYTGQPQHF.

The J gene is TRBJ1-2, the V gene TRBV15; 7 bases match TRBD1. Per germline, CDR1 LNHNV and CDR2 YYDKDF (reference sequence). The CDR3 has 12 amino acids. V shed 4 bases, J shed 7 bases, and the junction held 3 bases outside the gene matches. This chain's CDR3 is CATSKGQSGYTF. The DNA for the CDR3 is TGTGCCACCAGCAAGGGACAGAGTGGCTACACCTTC.